These T cell receptor beta chains were read from a single sample in a study of blood T cell repertoires in COVID-19. Using immunoSEQ multiplex PCR, the repertoire was profiled, and TCRdb retains in-frame clones only, with some absent. The sample contains about 200,000 clones, around 80% of which appear only once. Sequenced sample: peripheral blood. The origin of the receptors is a man between 45 and 60 years old with active or convalescent COVID-19. Both conserved end residues are part of each CDR3. The D gene is left open where the match is weak. Size tells how often a clone was seen (once, few, many) or the class of an expanded clone, and some rows leave it out.

v_call,d_call,cdr3_length,clone_size,j_call,cdr3_aa,cdr3_nt
TRBV19,.,14,few,TRBJ1-6,CASSTGGRNSPLHF,TGTGCCAGTAGTACGGGGGGGAGGAATTCACCCCTCCACTTT
TRBV4-2,TRBD1,16,.,TRBJ1-1,CASSQLTGARGTEAFF,TGTGCCAGCAGCCAACTTACAGGGGCCCGCGGCACTGAAGCTTTCTTT
TRBV27,TRBD1,15,.,TRBJ1-5,CASSAGQGSNQPQHF,TGTGCCAGCAGTGCAGGACAGGGGAGCAATCAGCCCCAGCATTTT
TRBV21-1,.,17,.,TRBJ1-1,CASSMDRDRERDTEAFF,TGTGCCAGCAGCATGGATCGGGACAGGGAAAGGGACACTGAAGCTTTCTTT
TRBV2,TRBD2,15,.,TRBJ2-7,CASSETLAGPYEQYF,TGTGCCAGCAGTGAAACCCTAGCGGGGCCATACGAGCAGTACTTC
TRBV28,TRBD1,17,.,TRBJ1-1,CASSFPGTGFMNTEAFF,TGTGCCAGCAGTTTCCCGGGGACAGGTTTCATGAACACTGAAGCTTTCTTT
TRBV25-1,.,14,.,TRBJ2-2,CASSDTGPGGELFF,TGTGCCAGCAGCGATACGGGTCCTGGCGGGGAGCTGTTTTTT
TRBV5-4,.,16,.,TRBJ1-2,CASSFRTGQANYGYTF,TGTGCCAGCAGCTTTCGAACTGGCCAGGCCAACTATGGCTACACCTTC
TRBV19,TRBD1,13,.,TRBJ1-1,CASSMRQGLEAFF,TGTGCCAGTAGTATGAGACAGGGACTTGAAGCTTTCTTT
TRBV2,.,14,.,TRBJ1-1,CASSDPGQTTEAFF,TGTGCCAGCAGCGATCCGGGACAAACCACTGAAGCTTTCTTT
TRBV7-9,.,14,.,TRBJ1-1,CASSLGTANTEAFF,TGTGCCAGCAGCTTAGGTACAGCGAACACTGAAGCTTTCTTT
TRBV11-2,TRBD1,15,few,TRBJ2-7,CASSLDYRGPYEQYF,TGTGCCAGCAGCTTAGATTACAGGGGCCCCTACGAGCAGTACTTC
TRBV5-1,TRBD1,15,.,TRBJ2-3,CASSPLRGPTDTQYF,TGCGCCAGCAGCCCGCTAAGGGGGCCGACAGATACGCAGTATTTT
TRBV4-1,TRBD1,14,.,TRBJ1-1,CASSHRTGVTEAFF,TGCGCCAGCAGCCACCGGACAGGGGTCACTGAAGCTTTCTTT
TRBV24-1,.,16,once,TRBJ2-2,CATSDPGGVNTGELFF,TGTGCCACCAGTGATCCCGGTGGTGTTAACACCGGGGAGCTGTTTTTT
TRBV5-4,.,13,.,TRBJ1-2,CASSLVTANGYTF,TGTGCCAGCAGCTTGGTCACAGCAAATGGCTACACCTTC
TRBV6-5,.,15,.,TRBJ2-7,CASSYSRLGPYEQYF,TGTGCCAGCAGTTACTCGAGGTTGGGGCCATACGAGCAGTACTTC
TRBV24-1,.,16,once,TRBJ2-2,CATSDLSPMNTGELFF,TGTGCCACCAGTGACCTGAGCCCGATGAACACCGGGGAGCTGTTTTTT
TRBV11-2,.,15,.,TRBJ2-1,CASSPRLDSYNEQFF,TGTGCCAGCAGCCCAAGACTAGATTCCTACAATGAGCAGTTCTTC
TRBV7-2,.,16,.,TRBJ1-6,CASSLRIGGSSSPLHF,TGTGCCAGCAGCTTAAGGATCGGGGGGTCTAGTTCACCCCTCCACTTT
TRBV5-1,TRBD1,14,.,TRBJ1-1,CASRRTTGGITAFF,TGCGCCAGCAGGAGAACGACAGGGGGGATTACAGCTTTCTTT
TRBV11-2,TRBD1,17,once,TRBJ1-2,CASSSVLGDRGSYGYTF,TGTGCCAGCAGCTCCGTTCTAGGGGACAGGGGGAGCTATGGCTACACCTTC
TRBV4-3,.,14,.,TRBJ1-2,CASSQTPRGYGYTF,TGCGCCAGCAGCCAAACCCCCAGAGGTTATGGCTACACCTTC
TRBV25-1,TRBD2,14,.,TRBJ2-7,CASRGLAGENEQYF,TGTGCCAGCAGGGGACTAGCGGGAGAGAACGAGCAGTACTTC
TRBV7-2,.,17,.,TRBJ1-5,CASSSSWGQDSNQPQHF,TGTGCCAGCAGTTCGTCTTGGGGGCAAGATAGCAATCAGCCCCAGCATTTT
TRBV7-8,.,17,.,TRBJ1-1,CASSRGGAGRGSTEAFF,TGTGCCAGCAGCCGAGGGGGAGCAGGGAGGGGGAGCACTGAAGCTTTCTTT
TRBV29-1,TRBD1,16,many,TRBJ1-2,CSVEVPGQGAGYGYTF,TGCAGCGTTGAGGTCCCGGGACAGGGGGCGGGCTATGGCTACACCTTC
TRBV4-2,.,15,.,TRBJ1-2,CASSPVPVVEDGYTF,TGTGCCAGCAGCCCGGTGCCAGTAGTTGAGGATGGCTACACCTTC
TRBV20-1,TRBD1,16,.,TRBJ1-5,CSASSRTGDGNQPQHF,TGCAGTGCTAGTTCTAGGACAGGGGACGGCAATCAGCCCCAGCATTTT
TRBV28,TRBD2,18,.,TRBJ2-6,CASSLIAGAASGANVLTF,TGTGCCAGCAGTCTTATAGCGGGAGCCGCCTCTGGGGCCAACGTCCTGACTTTC
TRBV5-1,.,14,once,TRBJ2-2,CASSQGGAPGELFF,TGCGCCAGCAGCCAAGGAGGAGCCCCCGGGGAGCTGTTTTTT
TRBV3-1/TRBV3-2,TRBD2,18,.,TRBJ2-1,CASSQDRGLLAGYNEQFF,TGTGCCAGCAGCCAAGATCGAGGGTTGCTAGCGGGTTACAATGAGCAGTTCTTC
TRBV5-5,TRBD1,13,.,TRBJ2-5,CASSETGKETQYF,TGTGCCAGCAGCGAGACAGGGAAAGAGACCCAGTACTTC
TRBV10-3,.,12,.,TRBJ1-1,CAIGQGDTEAFF,TGTGCCATCGGCCAAGGGGACACTGAAGCTTTCTTT
TRBV9,TRBD2,14,.,TRBJ2-1,CATSRGGRNNEQFF,TGTGCCACCTCGCGGGGGGGCCGGAACAATGAGCAGTTCTTC
TRBV5-1,TRBD1,15,once,TRBJ1-2,CASSTLAGQGVGYTF,TGCGCCAGCAGCACTTTGGCGGGACAGGGGGTCGGCTACACCTTC
TRBV13,TRBD1,15,.,TRBJ1-1,CASSLRGTGDTEAFF,TGTGCCAGCAGCTTGAGAGGGACAGGGGACACTGAAGCTTTCTTT
TRBV10-3,TRBD1,13,.,TRBJ2-7,CAISHPGGYEQYF,TGTGCCATCAGTCACCCAGGGGGCTACGAGCAGTACTTC
TRBV2,.,12,few,TRBJ2-7,CASSYSGFEQYF,TGTGCCAGCAGTTATTCGGGGTTCGAGCAGTACTTC
TRBV2,TRBD1,17,.,TRBJ1-1,CASSVPRAGQLVPEAFF,TGTGCCAGCAGTGTGCCTCGCGCGGGACAGTTGGTCCCTGAAGCTTTCTTT
TRBV9,TRBD1,14,few,TRBJ2-2,CASSDRGHGGELFF,TGTGCCAGCAGTGACAGGGGGCATGGCGGGGAGCTGTTTTTT
TRBV11-2,.,15,.,TRBJ2-6,CASSLGDSWANVLTF,TGTGCCAGCAGCTTAGGGGACTCCTGGGCCAACGTCCTGACTTTC
TRBV4-1,.,18,once,TRBJ1-3,CASSQDSSFRGSGNTIYF,TGCGCCAGCAGCCAAGATTCGAGCTTCAGGGGCTCTGGAAACACCATATATTTT
TRBV20-1,.,15,once,TRBJ2-7,CSASLPGSHAYEQYF,TGCAGTGCTAGTCTTCCGGGATCGCACGCCTACGAGCAGTACTTC
TRBV6-2/TRBV6-3,.,12,.,TRBJ1-5,CASSYVAGDQHF,TGTGCCAGCAGTTACGTGGCAGGGGACCAGCATTTT
TRBV6-2/TRBV6-3,.,15,.,TRBJ2-7,CASSYSRRGPYEQYF,TGTGCCAGCAGTTACTCGCGTCGCGGTCCCTACGAGCAGTACTTC
TRBV7-2,TRBD1,14,few,TRBJ2-7,CASSLVTGAGEQYF,TGTGCCAGCAGCTTAGTCACAGGGGCTGGCGAGCAGTACTTC
TRBV5-1,TRBD1,15,.,TRBJ1-1,CASSLAGQMNTEAFF,TGCGCCAGCAGCTTGGCGGGACAGATGAACACTGAAGCTTTCTTT
TRBV9,.,13,once,TRBJ1-3,CASSSRVGNTIYF,TGTGCCAGCAGCTCCCGGGTGGGAAACACCATATATTTT
TRBV19,TRBD1,14,.,TRBJ2-5,CASSLTGGRETQYF,TGTGCCAGTAGCCTGACAGGGGGCCGAGAGACCCAGTACTTC
TRBV6-5,.,11,once,TRBJ1-1,CASSYGREAFF,TGTGCCAGCAGTTACGGGAGGGAAGCTTTCTTT
TRBV5-1,TRBD2,16,.,TRBJ2-1,CASSYGLAGGGGEQFF,TGCGCCAGCAGCTATGGACTAGCGGGAGGGGGTGGTGAGCAGTTCTTC
TRBV10-1,.,16,once,TRBJ1-5,CASSESAGANPMPQHF,TGCGCCAGCAGTGAGTCTGCAGGGGCGAACCCAATGCCCCAGCATTTT
TRBV4-1,.,13,.,TRBJ2-1,CASSHPLGNEQFF,TGCGCCAGCAGCCATCCCCTCGGGAATGAGCAGTTCTTC
TRBV19,TRBD1,15,.,TRBJ1-1,CASSIQGAYASEAFF,TGTGCCAGTAGTATACAGGGGGCCTATGCCTCTGAAGCTTTCTTT
TRBV4-2,TRBD1,16,.,TRBJ2-2,CASSHAAQGAGGELFF,TGTGCCAGCAGCCATGCGGCACAGGGGGCGGGCGGGGAGCTGTTTTTT
TRBV6-6,.,13,.,TRBJ1-2,CASSYDSLYGYTF,TGTGCCAGCAGTTACGACAGCCTCTATGGCTACACCTTC
TRBV5-5,TRBD1,16,.,TRBJ2-3,CASSALPGQLLDTQYF,TGTGCCAGCAGCGCGCTACCGGGACAGCTTTTAGATACGCAGTATTTT
TRBV18,.,16,once,TRBJ1-3,CASSPPGRGKGNTIYF,TGTGCCAGCTCACCACCGGGCAGGGGAAAAGGAAACACCATATATTTT